These 10 T cell receptor beta chains were all obtained from the same sample, sequenced in a study of Ad26.COV2.S vaccination and SARS-CoV-2 variants. TCRdb's copy holds only in-frame clones and misses some; the assay was immunoSEQ multiplex PCR. The sample yields 300,000 to 350,000 clones, roughly 91% seen once. Indicated treatment: approximately 18 received Ad26.COV2.S at low or high dose, single or two shots; about 5 received placebo; per-sample allocation not given. Repertoires come from day 63 after the first vaccine or placebo injection. The sample consisted of peripheral blood, taken in a trial of Ad26.COV2.S vaccine versus placebo. Source of these receptors: a person between 18 and 65 years old who received the Ad26.COV2.S COVID-19 vaccine or a placebo.

This chain uses TRBV11-1 with TRBJ2-2; no clear D. Deletions cut 5 bases from V and 2 bases from J, with 6 bases between. The CDR3 spans 13 residues. The germline V gene encodes CDR1 SGHAT and CDR2 FQDESV (reference sequence). The CDR3 nucleotides read TGTGCCAGCAGCGGTTTAAACACCGGGGAGCTGTTTTTT. As protein: CASSGLNTGELFF.

The rearrangement joins TRBV5-5 to TRBJ2-5, with 11 bases matching TRBD2. CDR1 is SGHKS, CDR2 YYEKEE, per germline (reference sequence). This CDR3 is built from 17 residues. With 4 bases clipped from V and 1 base from J, the junction kept 9 bases outside the gene matches. The CDR3 loop reads CASSLLLAGGTQETQYF. In DNA, the CDR3 is TGTGCCAGCAGCCTTCTCCTAGCGGGGGGAACCCAAGAGACCCAGTACTTC.

The V call is TRBV14, the J call TRBJ1-5; 9 positions match TRBD1. Germline lookup yields CDR1 SGHDN and CDR2 FVKESK. This CDR3 region has 14 residues. With V trimmed by 2 bases and J by 7 bases, 3 bases remained unmatched. In DNA form, the CDR3 reads TGTGCCAGCAGCCAATGGACAGGGGCACAGCCCCAGCATTTT. Translation gives CASSQWTGAQPQHF.

The rearrangement links TRBV27 to TRBJ2-7; maybe TRBD2 (5 bases). The V end was cut by 2 bases, the J end by 2 bases, with 10 bases between. This CDR3 is 14 amino acids long. Germline-derived CDR1 and CDR2 are MNHEY and SMNVEV (reference sequence). This chain's CDR3 is CASSLREKAYEQYF. CDR3 coding DNA: TGTGCCAGCAGTTTAAGGGAGAAGGCCTACGAGCAGTACTTC.

The rearrangement uses TRBV6-2 or TRBV6-3 and TRBJ1-1; D is possibly TRBD1 (6 bases). Per germline, CDR1 MNHEY and CDR2 SVGEGT. V gave up 2 bases and J gave up 3 bases, with 16 bases separating them. The CDR3 loop spans 16 amino acids. The CDR3 DNA reads as TGTGCCAGCAGTTACGGAGTCGGGGGACAAGACACTGAAGCTTTCTTT. Its protein product is CASSYGVGGQDTEAFF.

The chain has TRBV7-9 and TRBJ1-3; D gene ambiguous. Germline CDR1 is SEHNR and CDR2 is FQNEAQ (reference sequence). This CDR3 comprises 13 residues. The germline V and J ends were trimmed by 5 bases and 0 bases, with 5 bases remaining between them. CDR3 protein: CASSENSGNTIYF. The CDR3 DNA is TGTGCCAGCAGCGAAAACTCTGGAAACACCATATATTTT. Full variable domain (rest looked up from reference TRBV7-9 and TRBJ1-3): DTGVSQNPRHKITKRGQNVTFRCDPISEHNRLYWYRQTLGQGPEFLTYFQNEAQLEKSRLLSDRFSAERPKGSFSTLEIQRTEQGDSAMYLCASSENSGNTIYFGEGSWLTVV.

The chain employs TRBV18 and TRBJ1-2, with a possible D match to TRBD1 (5 bases). With 5 bases removed from V and 5 bases from J, the gap between germline ends came to 18 bases. The CDR3 loop spans 15 amino acids. CDR1 and CDR2 (germline): KGHSH, LQKENI. CDR3 bases: TGTGCCAGCTCATTATCCGGGACGGATGGTTATGGCTACACCTTC. This sequence encodes CASSLSGTDGYGYTF. The whole variable domain, filled in from reference TRBV18 and TRBJ1-2, reads NAGVMQNPRHLVRRRGQEARLRCSPMKGHSHVYWYRQLPEEGLKFMVYLQKENIIDESGMPKERFSAEFPKEGPSILRIQQVVRGDSAAYFCASSLSGTDGYGYTFGSGTRLTVV.

This rearrangement joins TRBV28 to TRBJ2-7, with TRBD1 matching over 8 bases. J was trimmed by 5 bases and V by 7 bases; bases with no gene match: 10. The CDR3 length is 14 residues. Germline-derived CDR1 and CDR2 are MDHEN and SYDVKM. CDR3 residues: CASTTFTGGHEQYF. CDR3 bases: TGTGCCAGCACCACCTTCACAGGGGGTCACGAGCAGTACTTC.

This clone was detected once. The chain uses TRBV19 and TRBJ1-1; possibly TRBD1 for D (5 bases). Trimming removed 6 bases from V and 0 bases from J, with 14 bases in between. The CDR3 contains 15 residues. Germline V gives CDR1 LNHDA, CDR2 SQIVND (reference sequence). The CDR3, as DNA: TGTGCCAGTAGCTATGGGGGGTCCGTGAACACTGAAGCTTTCTTT. Protein product: CASSYGGSVNTEAFF.

The genes are TRBV28 and TRBJ2-1; 14 bases align to TRBD2. The CDR3 is 13 residues long. Germline V CDR1 and CDR2: MDHEN, SYDVKM. V gave up 8 bases and J gave up 9 bases; unmatched junction bases: 3. For the CDR3, the DNA is TGTGCCAGCGGACTAGCGGGAGGCGGTGAGCAGTTCTTC. It translates to CASGLAGGGEQFF.